This passage covers 26 T cell receptor beta chains from one sample sequenced in a study of shared clonotypes between healthy human individuals. TCRdb keeps only in-frame clones here, not all; method: immunoSEQ multiplex PCR. The top ten hold about 13% of the sample, which has hundreds of thousands of clones, roughly 80% seen once. Material for sequencing was PBMCs. The receptors were sampled from a woman aged 40 to 50 in good health. Some clones in this sample may be carry-over from other donors' samples.

This sequence joins TRBV7-2 and TRBJ1-5, with TRBD1 matching over 7 bases. From germline, CDR1 is SGHTA and CDR2 FQGNSA. Trimming removed 0 bases from V and 5 bases from J; junction bases left unmatched: 4. CDR3 length: 15 residues. The CDR3 loop reads CASSLAGTVDQPQHF. In DNA, the CDR3 is TGTGCCAGCAGCTTAGCCGGGACAGTTGATCAGCCCCAGCATTTT.

As to this clone: The germline gene is not matched at one end of the junction; a read error may be the cause. This chain connects TRBV7-7 to TRBJ2-1; D is ambiguous. This CDR3 is 13 amino acids long. Looked up from germline, CDR1 is SSHAT and CDR2 is FNYEAQ (reference sequence). Here the CDR3 reads CASSLSEWGEQFF. For the CDR3, the DNA is TGTGCTAGCAGCTTAAGCGAGTGGGGTGAGCAGTTCTTC.

This chain joins TRBV27 and TRBJ1-5; D remains ambiguous. CDR1 is MNHEY and CDR2 is SMNVEV in the germline V gene (reference sequence). The CDR3 sequence is 16 residues long. V dropped 4 bases and J dropped 2 bases, with 15 bases sitting between them. CDR3 protein: CASSYPLLRGNQPQHF. For the CDR3, the DNA is TGTGCCAGCAGTTATCCCCTCCTGAGGGGCAATCAGCCCCAGCATTTT.

The rearrangement joins TRBV4-3 to TRBJ1-2; D call uncertain. Deletions cut 3 bases from V and 4 bases from J, with 15 bases between. CDR1 is LGHNA and CDR2 is YSLEER in the germline V gene. The CDR3 sequence is 15 residues long. CDR3 region: CASSHRHGGSYGYTF. The CDR3 DNA follows: TGCGCCAGCAGCCACCGACACGGTGGGTCCTATGGCTACACCTTC.

The chain is built from TRBV10-3 and TRBJ2-7; D is possibly TRBD1 (6 bases). The CDR3 covers 14 residues. V was trimmed by 0 bases and J by 6 bases, leaving 12 bases between them. In germline, CDR1 is ENHRY, CDR2 SYGVKD. The CDR3 sequence: CAISESASQGEQYF. The CDR3 bases are TGTGCCATCAGTGAGTCTGCATCACAGGGCGAGCAGTACTTC.

The rearrangement uses TRBV11-2 and TRBJ1-1; TRBD1 might be the D (6 bases). Germline loops: CDR1 SGHAT, CDR2 FQNNGV. Trimming took 0 bases from V and 4 from J, leaving 15 bases between them. The length of the CDR3 is 16 residues. The DNA of the CDR3 is TGTGCCAGCAGCTTAGAAGGGGGGGGTCCGCGCACTGAAGCTTTCTTT. Residues: CASSLEGGGPRTEAFF.

The chain recombines TRBV4-3 with TRBJ2-2; D is undetermined. The V and J ends lost 0 bases and 6 bases respectively, with 5 bases between them. This CDR3 is built from 13 residues. Germline-derived CDR1 and CDR2 are LGHNA and YSLEER. The CDR3 region has the DNA TGCGCCAGCAGCCAAGAAGGCCCCGGGGAGCTGTTTTTT. This encodes CASSQEGPGELFF.

CDR3 nucleotide sequence: TGTGCCAGCAGCTTAAACAGCGCAACTAATGAAAAACTGTTTTTT. It yields the protein CASSLNSATNEKLFF. The chain has TRBV7-6 and TRBJ1-4; D is unclear. This CDR3 region has 15 residues. Trimming stripped 2 bases from V and 0 bases from J, with 7 bases between. Germline loops: CDR1 SGHVS, CDR2 FNYEAQ. The variable domain in full, completed from reference TRBV7-6 and TRBJ1-4, reads GAGVSQSPRYKVTKRGQDVALRCDPISGHVSLYWYRQALGQGPEFLTYFNYEAQQDKSGLPNDRFSAERPEGSISTLTIQRTEQRDSAMYRCASSLNSATNEKLFFGSGTQLSVL.

The rearrangement uses TRBV5-4 and TRBJ1-1; TRBD1 is a possible D gene (5 bases). CDR3 length equals 14 residues. V was pared by 3 bases and J by 6 bases, with 15 bases between. CDR1 is SGHNT and CDR2 is YYREEE in the germline V gene (reference sequence). The CDR3 nucleotides are TGTGCCAGCAGCTGGGTTCAAACAGGAGCTGAAGCTTTCTTT. Its translation: CASSWVQTGAEAFF.

This chain links TRBV5-1 with TRBJ1-1; 7 nucleotides match TRBD1. Looked up from germline, CDR1 is SGHRS and CDR2 is YFSETQ. This CDR3 spans 14 amino acids. Germline trimming cut 4 bases from V and 0 bases from J; bases unmatched to any gene: 3. The CDR3 sequence is CASSGDSLNTEAFF. The CDR3 coding sequence is TGCGCCAGCAGCGGGGACAGTTTGAACACTGAAGCTTTCTTT.

This chain connects TRBV9 to TRBJ2-7; 8 bases agree with TRBD1. The junction had 9 bases not matched to a gene; V was cut back by 2 bases and J by 5 bases. Germline V gene lookup returns CDR1 SGDLS and CDR2 YYNGEE. The CDR3 loop spans 15 amino acids. The CDR3: CASSVVADRVHEQYF. CDR3 bases: TGTGCCAGCAGCGTGGTAGCGGACAGGGTCCACGAGCAGTACTTC.

J is TRBJ2-3 and V is TRBV4-1; perhaps TRBD1 as D (6 bases). Germline assignment: CDR1 MGHRA and CDR2 YSYEKL. The CDR3 is 15 amino acids. V lost 3 bases, J lost 2 bases, and 12 bases lay in between. In DNA form, the CDR3 reads TGCGCCAGCAGCCAGACCCGGGACACCACAGATACGCAGTATTTT. This codes for CASSQTRDTTDTQYF.

This clone was detected many times. The rearrangement links TRBV7-6 to TRBJ2-1; TRBD1 or TRBD2 may be the D gene (5 bases each). The V end was cut by 5 bases, the J end by 5 bases, with 13 bases between. This CDR3 contains 14 residues. Per the germline V gene, CDR1 is SGHVS and CDR2 is FNYEAQ. CDR3 residues: CASSAWGSDNEQFF. The CDR3 DNA sequence: TGTGCCAGCAGCGCGTGGGGGAGTGACAATGAGCAGTTCTTC.

The rearrangement joins TRBV7-8 to TRBJ1-4, with a tentative D call TRBD1 (5 bases). Germline CDR1 and CDR2: SGHVS and FQNEAQ. V was shortened by 2 bases and J by 10 bases, with 11 bases between the two germline ends. CDR3 length: 13 residues. CDR3 sequence reads: CASSLLGGGKLFF. DNA of the CDR3: TGTGCCAGCAGCTTATTGGGGGGGGGAAAACTGTTTTTT.

This clone was observed a handful of times. The chain links TRBV5-4 to TRBJ2-2, with D unclear. Germline values: CDR1 SGHNT, CDR2 YYREEE (reference sequence). This CDR3 has 13 amino acids. The germline V and J ends were trimmed by 0 bases and 6 bases, with 6 bases remaining between them. CDR3 sequence reads: CASSLGISGELFF. CDR3 DNA: TGTGCCAGCAGCTTGGGAATCTCCGGGGAGCTGTTTTTT. Full variable domain (rest looked up from reference TRBV5-4 and TRBJ2-2): ETGVTQSPTHLIKTRGQQVTLRCSSQSGHNTVSWYQQALGQGPQFIFQYYREEENGRGNFPPRFSGLQFPNYSSELNVNALELDDSALYLCASSLGISGELFFGEGSRLTVL.

The genes are TRBV7-9 and TRBJ2-1; 9 nucleotides match TRBD2. CDR1 SEHNR and CDR2 FQNEAQ come from the germline V gene (reference sequence). The CDR3 loop spans 14 amino acids. After removal of 7 bases from V and 4 bases from J, the junction contained 5 bases not matched to a gene. CDR3 in DNA: TGTGCCAGCACTAGCGGGACACCGTACAATGAGCAGTTCTTC. Residues: CASTSGTPYNEQFF.

The chain has TRBV28 and TRBJ2-7; weak D call: TRBD2 (5 bases). Deletions cut 2 bases from V and 7 bases from J, with 6 bases between. The CDR3 sequence is 11 residues long. Germline lookup yields CDR1 MDHEN and CDR2 SYDVKM. Here the CDR3 reads CASSLTGEQYF. The CDR3 nucleotides are TGTGCCAGCAGTTTAACGGGAGAGCAGTACTTC.

The rearrangement links TRBV15 to TRBJ1-2; D uncertain. Deletions cut 0 bases from V and 0 bases from J, with 11 bases between. CDR1 is LNHNV, CDR2 YYDKDF, per germline (reference sequence). The CDR3 extends over 16 amino acids. CDR3 DNA sequence: TGTGCCACCAGCAGAGATCCCCAGTCACCTAACTATGGCTACACCTTC. Its protein is CATSRDPQSPNYGYTF.

V gene TRBV2 combines with J gene TRBJ2-3; the D is unclear. The germline V and J ends were trimmed by 0 bases and 4 bases, with 11 bases remaining between them. CDR3 length: 15 residues. CDR1 and CDR2 from the germline V gene are SNHLY and FYNNEI. DNA for the CDR3: TGTGCCAGCAGTGAAGCACCTACCGGGCCAGATACGCAGTATTTT. Protein: CASSEAPTGPDTQYF.

The V call is TRBV19, the J call TRBJ1-2; weak D call: TRBD1 (6 bases). CDR1 is LNHDA, CDR2 SQIVND, per germline (reference sequence). The V end was cut by 9 bases, the J end by 4 bases, with 12 bases between. This CDR3 region has 12 residues. The CDR3 loop is CASAGTTYGYTF. CDR3 sequence (DNA): TGTGCCAGCGCCGGGACAACCTATGGCTACACCTTC.

With respect to this clone: The sample holds other DNA sequences that translate to the same CDR3. V usage is TRBV9 and J usage is TRBJ2-2; the D gene is possibly TRBD1 (5 bases). The CDR3 spans 16 residues. CDR1 is SGDLS, CDR2 YYNGEE, per germline. V dropped 0 bases and J dropped 0 bases, with 9 bases sitting between them. The CDR3 DNA reads as TGTGCCAGCAGCGTAGGGGGCAGCCCGAACACCGGGGAGCTGTTTTTT. As protein: CASSVGGSPNTGELFF.

This rearrangement joins TRBV5-1 to TRBJ1-3, with D hard to call. The CDR3 runs 17 residues. V was shortened by 2 bases and J by 1 base, with 16 bases between the two germline ends. In germline, CDR1 is SGHRS, CDR2 YFSETQ. The CDR3 here is CASSLGFGSGSGNTIYF. The CDR3 bases are TGCGCCAGCAGCTTAGGTTTCGGGAGTGGATCTGGAAACACCATATATTTT.

This clone came up a few times. The V gene is TRBV28, the J gene TRBJ1-5; D not certain. V lost 3 bases and J lost 2, with 2 bases in between. The CDR3 is 12 residues long. Germline values: CDR1 MDHEN, CDR2 SYDVKM. CDR3 DNA: TGTGCCAGCAGTTTTGGCAATCAGCCCCAGCATTTT. As protein: CASSFGNQPQHF.

The rearrangement joins TRBV27 to TRBJ2-3; D unresolved. V dropped 0 bases and J dropped 0 bases, with 10 bases sitting between them. CDR1 and CDR2 from the germline V gene are MNHEY and SMNVEV (reference sequence). CDR3 length: 16 residues. The CDR3 nucleotides read TGTGCCAGCAGTTTATCCACATTCCAAAGCACAGATACGCAGTATTTT. Protein sequence: CASSLSTFQSTDTQYF.

In its sample, this clone was seen a few times. CDR3 amino acids: CASSEGQRNEKLFF. DNA for the CDR3: TGTGCCAGTAGTGAGGGGCAAAGAAATGAAAAACTGTTTTTT. The genes are TRBV19 and TRBJ1-4; maybe TRBD1 (5 bases). Germline CDR1 LNHDA, CDR2 SQIVND (reference sequence). This CDR3 region has 14 residues. Deletions cut 5 bases from V and 5 bases from J, with 12 bases between.

The J gene is TRBJ2-7, the V gene TRBV6-6, with D uncertain. The V end lost 8 bases, the J end lost 4 bases, and 9 bases lay between the germline ends. Germline CDR1 and CDR2: MNHNY and SVGAGI (reference sequence). There are 11 residues in the CDR3. The CDR3 reads CASVAIYEQYF. CDR3 nucleotides: TGTGCCAGCGTCGCCATTTACGAGCAGTACTTC.